Presented here are 10 T cell receptor beta chains from one specimen sequenced in a study of blood T cell repertoires in COVID-19. Libraries were prepared by immunoSEQ multiplex PCR; TCRdb keeps only in-frame clonotypes and omits some of them. The sample consists of 120,000 to 150,000 clones, 70% to 90% of them appearing once. The sample taken for sequencing was peripheral blood. Receptors originate from a man aged 60-69 years with active or convalescent COVID-19.

This rearrangement joins TRBV4-2 to TRBJ1-4; 7 nucleotides agree with TRBD1. CDR1 is LGHNA and CDR2 is YNFKEQ in the germline V gene. V lost 0 bases, J lost 0 bases, and 4 bases stayed unmatched. This CDR3 region has 17 residues. The CDR3 DNA is TGTGCCAGCAGCCAAGATAACCAGGGGGCAACTAATGAAAAACTGTTTTTT. Translating gives CASSQDNQGATNEKLFF.

This chain connects TRBV3-1 (or the pseudogene TRBV3-2) to TRBJ1-6; D is possibly TRBD1 (6 bases). V was cut by 6 bases and J by 7 bases, with 19 bases left in between. Looked up from germline, CDR1 is LGHDT and CDR2 is YNNKEL (reference sequence). This CDR3 spans 16 amino acids. In nucleotides, the CDR3 is TGTGCCAGCAGTCCTGGGTGGGGGCTTGCGAATTCACCCCTCCACTTT. Amino acids: CASSPGWGLANSPLHF.

V usage is TRBV5-5 and J usage is TRBJ2-4; 7 bases line up with TRBD1. In germline, CDR1 is SGHKS, CDR2 YYEKEE (reference sequence). This CDR3 is 13 amino acids long. J gave up 3 bases and V 4 bases, and 1 base lay outside the gene matches. The CDR3 loop reads CASSGTDKNIQYF. The CDR3 DNA reads as TGTGCCAGCAGCGGGACAGACAAAAACATTCAGTACTTC.

This chain links TRBV5-1 with TRBJ1-4; D may be TRBD1 (6 bases). The CDR3 extends over 14 amino acids. V lost 3 bases, J lost 8 bases, and 14 bases lay in between. CDR1 is SGHRS and CDR2 is YFSETQ in the germline V gene. CDR3 residues: CASSSQGFREKLFF. The CDR3 DNA follows: TGCGCCAGCAGCTCCCAGGGGTTTCGGGAAAAACTGTTTTTT.

This clone has a handful of counts. The rearrangement joins TRBV4-1 to TRBJ1-1, with D tentatively TRBD1 (5 bases). Trimming took off 0 bases at V and 1 base at J, with 9 bases between the two ends. The germline gives CDR1 MGHRA, CDR2 YSYEKL. The CDR3 is 15 amino acids. The CDR3 loop reads CASSQEGAQNTEAFF. CDR3 bases: TGCGCCAGCAGCCAAGAAGGGGCCCAGAACACTGAAGCTTTCTTT.

V usage is TRBV18 and J usage is TRBJ2-1; 7 positions match TRBD2. Per the germline V gene, CDR1 is KGHSH and CDR2 is LQKENI. This CDR3 region has 14 residues. The J segment lost 3 bases and the V segment lost 6 bases, leaving 5 bases of the junction unmatched. CDR3 nucleotides: TGTGCCAGCTCGGGAGGGGCGGGCTACAATGAGCAGTTCTTC. Encoded protein: CASSGGAGYNEQFF.

The J gene is TRBJ1-1, the V gene TRBV25-1; 7 bases are shared with TRBD1. The CDR3 extends over 14 amino acids. The trim removed 8 bases at V and 0 bases at J, leaving 6 bases unmatched. Germline V gene lookup returns CDR1 MGHDK and CDR2 SYGVNS. The CDR3: CASVKTGLNTEAFF. The DNA for the CDR3 is TGTGCCAGCGTCAAGACAGGGCTGAACACTGAAGCTTTCTTT.

The chain couples TRBV4-1 to TRBJ1-2; 8 positions match TRBD1. With V trimmed by 3 bases and J by 4 bases, 13 bases remained unmatched. The CDR3 runs to 17 residues. Germline loops: CDR1 MGHRA, CDR2 YSYEKL. CDR3 residues: CASSHPKGDRKRYGYTF. CDR3 nucleotides: TGCGCCAGCAGCCATCCTAAGGGGGACAGGAAACGCTATGGCTACACCTTC.

In its sample, this clone was seen a few times. The rearrangement uses TRBV7-9 and TRBJ2-7; D gene ambiguous. Germline V lookup: CDR1 SEHNR, CDR2 FQNEAQ (reference sequence). V was trimmed by 2 bases and J by 7 bases, leaving 21 bases between them. The CDR3 runs to 16 residues. CDR3 DNA sequence: TGTGCCAGCAGCTTACTGCCTCGACTTTCCAATGGGGAGCAGTACTTC. It encodes CASSLLPRLSNGEQYF.

The chain is built from TRBV29-1 and TRBJ1-2; D is unresolved. V gave up 5 bases and J gave up 4 bases, with 11 bases separating them. Per the germline V gene, CDR1 is SQVTM and CDR2 is ANQGSEA. CDR3 length: 12 amino acids. The CDR3 here is CSVPAVAYGYTF. The CDR3, as DNA: TGCAGCGTTCCGGCCGTAGCCTATGGCTACACCTTC.